This T cell receptor beta chain was documented in a study of T cells in Graves' hyperthyroidism and ophthalmopathy. It was considered stable Graves' hyperthyroidism when ophthalmopathy did not progress within 18 months. Any patient presenting with uncontrolled infection, other autoimmune disease, pregnancy or lactation was left out. PBMCs were obtained from 10 ml fresh peripheral blood. CDR1 is LNHDA, CDR2 SQIVND, per germline (reference sequence). The CDR3 contains 15 residues. The V and J ends lost 8 bases and 7 bases, in that order; junction bases with no gene match: 13. Note on this clonotype: Antigen unknown.

Regions amplified from RNA transcripts were the TCR beta CDR3 regions. Initially, a first-round RT-PCR of the TCR CDR3 employed the HTBI primer set. TCRdb reanalysed the multiplex PCR reads using MiXCR and keeps one entry per CDR3 protein. The profile covers hundreds of thousands of distinct CDR3 sequences, with about 15% appearing a single time and about 9.4% taken by the ten largest. Study conclusions and caveats: Blood samples included most of the expanded thyroid clonotypes exceeding 0.001.

Input material: blood. This receptor was identified in a woman between 18 and 29 years old with Graves' hyperthyroidism. V usage is TRBV19 and J usage is TRBJ1-5; TRBD1 matches 8 bases. CDR3 DNA sequence: TGTGCCAGTCATCCGAGTGGACAGGGAAAGCAGCCCCAGCATTTT. It codes for CASHPSGQGKQPQHF.